A selection of T cell receptor beta chains follows, all from one sample in a study of blood T cell repertoires in COVID-19. Some clones are missing from TCRdb's copy, which holds only in-frame ones; the method was immunoSEQ multiplex PCR. Of approximately 150,000 clones in the sample, 81% were seen once. Sequencing was performed on peripheral blood. Receptors were obtained from a human donor in a cohort sampled during active COVID-19. CDR3s include the opening cysteine and the closing phenylalanine or tryptophan. The D gene is left open where the match is weak. Some rows have no size entry. The others give once, few or many, or a class for an expanded clone.

clone_size,d_call,v_call,j_call,cdr3_aa,cdr3_nt
.,TRBD2,TRBV27,TRBJ2-7,CASPLASGRAYEQYF,TGTGCCAGCCCCTTGGCTAGCGGGAGGGCCTACGAGCAGTACTTC
.,.,TRBV7-9,TRBJ1-3,CASSLEAGNTIYF,TGTGCCAGCAGCTTAGAAGCCGGAAACACCATATATTTT
.,TRBD2,TRBV28,TRBJ2-5,CASSLWNSGRGTQYF,TGTGCCAGCAGTTTATGGAATAGCGGGAGGGGGACCCAGTACTTC
once,.,TRBV19,TRBJ2-1,CASSIDAGNNEQFF,TGTGCCAGTAGTATAGACGCGGGTAACAATGAGCAGTTCTTC
.,TRBD1,TRBV3-1/TRBV3-2,TRBJ2-5,CASSPGQGVTQYF,TGTGCCAGCAGCCCGGGACAGGGGGTGACCCAGTACTTC
.,TRBD2,TRBV6-5,TRBJ2-4,CASGLAGAKNIQYF,TGTGCCAGCGGACTAGCGGGAGCCAAAAACATTCAGTACTTC
.,TRBD2,TRBV28,TRBJ2-7,CASAKFGGGSYEQYF,TGTGCCAGCGCGAAATTTGGGGGGGGCTCCTACGAGCAGTACTTC
.,.,TRBV11-2,TRBJ1-4,CASSSRVGEKLFF,TGTGCCAGCAGCTCCAGGGTGGGAGAAAAACTGTTTTTT
.,TRBD1,TRBV5-1,TRBJ1-4,CASKPGQVRTTNEKLFF,TGCGCCAGCAAACCGGGACAGGTCCGGACAACTAATGAAAAACTGTTTTTT
many,TRBD1,TRBV19,TRBJ1-2,CASSPQPGQKNYGYTF,TGTGCCAGTAGTCCACAACCGGGACAGAAGAACTATGGCTACACCTTC
many,.,TRBV28,TRBJ1-2,CASTEWATITNYGYTF,TGTGCCAGCACCGAGTGGGCTACCATAACTAACTATGGCTACACCTTC
.,TRBD1,TRBV7-9,TRBJ1-2,CASSEPGQANYGYTF,TGTGCCAGCAGCGAACCGGGACAGGCTAACTATGGCTACACCTTC
.,TRBD1,TRBV19,TRBJ2-7,CASSSRTGLAAEQYF,TGTGCCAGTAGTTCCCGGACAGGGCTTGCGGCGGAGCAGTACTTC
.,TRBD1,TRBV28,TRBJ1-2,CASATGTISYGYTF,TGTGCCAGTGCGACAGGGACCATTAGCTATGGCTACACCTTC
.,TRBD2,TRBV18,TRBJ2-5,CASSPIASGREETQYF,TGTGCCAGCTCACCTATCGCTAGCGGGAGGGAGGAGACCCAGTACTTC
.,.,TRBV19,TRBJ2-7,CASRPRAGLSYEQYF,TGTGCCAGTAGACCTAGGGCCGGACTATCCTACGAGCAGTACTTC
few,.,TRBV7-9,TRBJ2-5,CASSLSSGMETQYF,TGTGCCAGCAGCTTAAGTTCAGGGATGGAGACCCAGTACTTC
.,TRBD1,TRBV6-6,TRBJ2-1,CASKGADYNEQFF,TGTGCCAGCAAGGGGGCTGATTACAATGAGCAGTTCTTC
.,TRBD1,TRBV14,TRBJ1-2,CASSLTPGQGSHGYTF,TGTGCCAGCAGCCTGACGCCGGGACAGGGTAGTCATGGCTACACCTTC
.,TRBD1,TRBV7-9,TRBJ2-5,CASSLSFGTGGETQYF,TGTGCCAGCAGCTTAAGTTTCGGGACAGGGGGAGAGACCCAGTACTTC
.,TRBD1,TRBV24-1,TRBJ2-7,CATSDPGTGGEQYF,TGTGCCACCAGTGACCCCGGGACAGGGGGCGAGCAGTACTTC
.,TRBD2,TRBV19,TRBJ2-1,CASKAGGGYNEQFF,TGTGCCAGTAAAGCGGGAGGGGGCTACAATGAGCAGTTCTTC
.,.,TRBV3-1/TRBV3-2,TRBJ2-5,CASSQGPRRETQYF,TGTGCCAGCAGCCAAGGACCGAGGCGGGAGACCCAGTACTTC
.,TRBD1,TRBV6-5,TRBJ1-1,CASSTEQGYTEAFF,TGTGCCAGCAGTACAGAACAGGGGTACACTGAAGCTTTCTTT
.,.,TRBV7-2,TRBJ2-5,CATSRGRGRETQYF,TGTGCCACATCGAGGGGCAGGGGAAGAGAGACCCAGTACTTC
.,TRBD2,TRBV7-3,TRBJ2-1,CASSLIGLAGVAYNEQFF,TGTGCCAGCAGCTTAATTGGGCTAGCGGGAGTTGCCTACAATGAGCAGTTCTTC
.,.,TRBV4-2,TRBJ2-7,CASSQEWRVTYEQYF,TGTGCCAGCAGCCAAGAATGGCGGGTCACCTACGAGCAGTACTTC
few,.,TRBV9,TRBJ2-5,CASSVHARVTETQYF,TGTGCCAGCAGCGTCCATGCCAGGGTTACGGAGACCCAGTACTTC
.,.,TRBV19,TRBJ2-1,CASSIQGESSYNEQFF,TGTGCCAGTAGTATCCAGGGTGAGAGCTCCTACAATGAGCAGTTCTTC
.,.,TRBV9,TRBJ1-2,CASSVDPRIQVIRYTF,TGTGCCAGCAGCGTAGACCCTCGGATACAGGTTATACGCTACACCTTC
.,.,TRBV12-3/TRBV12-4,TRBJ1-1,CASEWSRNTEAFF,TGTGCCAGCGAGTGGAGCCGGAACACTGAAGCTTTCTTT
.,.,TRBV7-3,TRBJ2-1,CASSLDSGEFDEQFF,TGTGCCAGCAGCTTAGACTCAGGGGAATTCGATGAGCAGTTCTTC
.,TRBD2,TRBV27,TRBJ2-6,CASRLAGGLGANVLTF,TGTGCCAGCCGGCTAGCGGGAGGGCTCGGGGCCAACGTCCTGACTTTC
.,.,TRBV5-6,TRBJ1-2,CASSAGAQYGYTF,TGTGCCAGCAGCGCGGGCGCGCAGTATGGCTACACCTTC
.,.,TRBV28,TRBJ2-1,CASNQKYNEQFF,TGTGCCAGCAACCAGAAATACAATGAGCAGTTCTTC
.,TRBD1,TRBV11-2,TRBJ1-5,CASSPTGGEGTGAQHF,TGTGCCAGCAGCCCGACAGGGGGGGAAGGGACTGGGGCCCAGCATTTT
.,TRBD2,TRBV7-3,TRBJ2-3,CASSALAGGPGTDTQYF,TGTGCCAGCAGCGCACTAGCGGGAGGGCCAGGCACAGATACGCAGTATTTT
.,.,TRBV2,TRBJ2-7,CASSEAHGSYEQYF,TGTGCCAGCAGTGAAGCGCACGGCTCCTACGAGCAGTACTTC
.,TRBD2,TRBV7-3,TRBJ2-2,CASSVGTRNTGELFF,TGTGCCAGCAGCGTCGGGACTAGGAACACCGGGGAGCTGTTTTTT
few,.,TRBV20-1,TRBJ1-5,CSAQGNQPQHF,TGCAGTGCTCAGGGGAATCAGCCCCAGCATTTT
.,TRBD2,TRBV14,TRBJ2-7,CASKRTSGLSYEQYF,TGTGCCAGCAAACGGACTAGCGGTTTGTCCTACGAGCAGTACTTC
.,TRBD1,TRBV11-2,TRBJ2-5,CASSPSWGQGYQETQYF,TGTGCCAGCAGCCCCAGTTGGGGACAGGGGTACCAAGAGACCCAGTACTTC
many,TRBD2,TRBV15,TRBJ2-1,CATSREGAGASYNEQFF,TGTGCCACCAGCAGAGAGGGAGCGGGAGCCTCCTACAATGAGCAGTTCTTC
.,TRBD1,TRBV15,TRBJ2-3,CATGARTGGWIDTQYF,TGTGCCACGGGGGCCCGGACAGGGGGCTGGATAGATACGCAGTATTTT
.,TRBD2,TRBV6-2/TRBV6-3,TRBJ2-5,CASSYSRREGETQYF,TGTGCCAGCAGTTACTCGAGACGGGAGGGAGAGACCCAGTACTTC
.,.,TRBV28,TRBJ2-1,CASSAPSSYNEQFF,TGTGCCAGCAGTGCGCCTTCCTCCTACAATGAGCAGTTCTTC
.,TRBD2,TRBV2,TRBJ2-1,CASRWLAGYNEQFF,TGTGCCAGCAGGTGGCTAGCGGGGTACAATGAGCAGTTCTTC
.,.,TRBV5-8,TRBJ2-4,CASSFRTVLAKNIQYF,TGTGCCAGCAGCTTTCGGACAGTCCTAGCCAAAAACATTCAGTACTTC
.,.,TRBV6-5,TRBJ2-5,CASSWTVGQTQYF,TGTGCCAGCAGTTGGACAGTCGGGCAGACCCAGTACTTC
.,TRBD1,TRBV6-6,TRBJ2-2,CASSRQGYATGELFF,TGTGCCAGCAGTCGACAGGGCTACGCTACCGGGGAGCTGTTTTTT